These 9 T cell receptor beta chains were sequenced from one sample in a study of response to subunit inactivated influenza vaccine. One entry per CDR3 protein results from TCRdb running MiXCR on the RT-PCR reads. The repertoire holds 530,000 or so distinct CDR3 sequences, about 12% seen once, with 10% in the top ten. Here the sequenced sample was PBMCs from blood, taken on the day of vaccination. Source of these receptors: a man aged 50 or older who received an inactivated influenza vaccine.

The chain employs TRBV28 and TRBJ2-3; TRBD1 might be the D (5 bases). CDR1 MDHEN and CDR2 SYDVKM come from the germline V gene. V shed 9 bases and J shed 1 base, with 14 bases lying between them. The CDR3 extends over 14 amino acids. The CDR3 nucleotides read TGTGCCAGTCAAGGGGCGGCCCGCACAGATACGCAGTATTTT. It translates to CASQGAARTDTQYF.

The gene calls are TRBV9 and TRBJ2-1, with 14 nucleotides matching TRBD2. The CDR3 runs 15 residues. V was pared by 4 bases and J by 7 bases, with 4 bases of the junction left unmatched. Germline V gives CDR1 SGDLS, CDR2 YYNGEE. The CDR3 spells CASSPGTSGGNEQFF. CDR3 sequence (DNA): TGTGCCAGCAGCCCCGGGACTAGCGGGGGTAATGAGCAGTTCTTC.

This clonotype came up a few times. The chain employs TRBV6-2 or TRBV6-3 and TRBJ2-5, with TRBD2 as a possible D gene (6 bases). Between the trimmed V and J ends, which lost 6 bases and 2 bases, there was a span of 13 bases. Germline CDR1 and CDR2: MNHEY and SVGEGT. The CDR3 is made up of 14 amino acids. The CDR3 region is CASRPPGLQETQYF. The CDR3 DNA sequence: TGTGCCAGCAGACCCCCGGGACTGCAAGAGACCCAGTACTTC.

The CDR3 region has the DNA TGTGCCAGCAGCTTAGTTGCGGGAGTAATAGACAATGAGCAGTTCTTC. Encoded protein: CASSLVAGVIDNEQFF. The chain uses TRBV7-2 and TRBJ2-1; TRBD2 matches 7 bases. The V segment lost 1 base and the J segment 5 bases; nucleotides outside the gene matches: 8. Germline V CDR1 and CDR2: SGHTA, FQGNSA. The CDR3 spans 16 residues.

There are a few counts of this clonotype. The genes are TRBV28 and TRBJ2-5; 12 positions match TRBD2. The CDR3 contains 15 residues. The trim removed 7 bases at V and 9 bases at J, leaving 12 bases unmatched. CDR1 is MDHEN, CDR2 SYDVKM, per germline. DNA of the CDR3: TGTGCCAGCACCCCAGGACTAGCGGGGCCTTCGGCCCAGTACTTC. Translating it yields CASTPGLAGPSAQYF.

This clonotype was counted between two and nine times. The chain recombines TRBV29-1 with TRBJ2-1, with 12 nucleotides matching TRBD2. After removal of 3 bases from V and 8 bases from J, the junction contained 8 bases not matched to a gene. Germline values: CDR1 SQVTM, CDR2 ANQGSEA. The CDR3 is 15 amino acids. The CDR3 is CSVDVTSGRLYEQFF. In nucleotides, the CDR3 is TGCAGCGTTGATGTGACTAGCGGGAGACTCTATGAGCAGTTCTTC.

V usage is TRBV20-1 and J usage is TRBJ1-1; 7 bases line up with TRBD1. The germline V gene encodes CDR1 DFQATT and CDR2 SNEGSKA (reference sequence). The CDR3 contains 12 residues. CDR3 bases: TGCAGCCAAGCCCCGGGACAGACTGAAGCTTTCTTT. Translated: CSQAPGQTEAFF.

The chain carries TRBV7-3 and TRBJ1-2; a weak D match, TRBD1 (6 bases). Germline V gene data show CDR1 as SGHTA and CDR2 as FQGTGA. The CDR3 consists of 13 residues. The germline V and J ends were trimmed by 4 bases and 6 bases, with 12 bases remaining between them. The CDR3 coding sequence is TGTGCCAGCAGCTCCGGTAGGGGGGATGGCTACACCTTC. Translating gives CASSSGRGDGYTF.

In this sample, this clonotype turned up many times. This rearrangement joins TRBV27 to TRBJ2-1; 8 bases are shared with TRBD2. Germline CDR1 and CDR2: MNHEY and SMNVEV (reference sequence). CDR3 length: 14 residues. V lost 3 bases to trimming and J lost 15 bases; unmatched junction nucleotides: 13. The CDR3 nucleotides are TGTGCCAGCAGTTTTTCTGGACTAGCAATATTTCCGTTCTTC. Encoded protein: CASSFSGLAIFPFF.